The 17 T cell receptor beta chains given below trace back to one sample, sequenced in a study of lymphopenia after photon versus proton radiotherapy. The assay was immunoSEQ multiplex PCR, and TCRdb's table has in-frame clones only and misses some. The table includes about 16,000 clones, about nine tenths detected once. Sequencing used peripheral blood, obtained from a patient treated with proton-based radiotherapy. These receptors were taken from a man aged 70 or older with pancreatic cancer.

This clone was seen once. The rearrangement links TRBV30 to TRBJ1-1; D gene unclear. Germline V gene data show CDR1 as GTSNPN and CDR2 as SVGIG (reference sequence). This CDR3 is built from 11 residues. V lost 2 bases to trimming and J lost 5 bases, with 6 bases between them. CDR3 sequence reads: CAWSRRTEAFF. CDR3 DNA sequence: TGTGCCTGGAGTAGGAGGACTGAAGCTTTCTTT.

This chain links TRBV6-6 with TRBJ2-2; D ambiguous. CDR1 is MNHNY and CDR2 is SVGAGI in the germline V gene (reference sequence). The CDR3 is 15 amino acids. Trimming took off 5 bases at V and 0 bases at J, with 10 bases between the two ends. The CDR3 is CASSLTVTNTGELFF. Here the CDR3 DNA reads TGTGCCAGCAGTCTTACAGTAACGAACACCGGGGAGCTGTTTTTT.

This rearrangement joins TRBV10-3 to TRBJ1-5; D might be TRBD1 (5 bases). CDR1 is ENHRY and CDR2 is SYGVKD in the germline V gene. The V and J ends lost 2 bases and 5 bases respectively, with 7 bases between them. This CDR3 is 13 amino acids long. The chain's CDR3 is CAISETGDQPQHF. Written as DNA, the CDR3 is TGTGCCATCAGTGAGACAGGAGATCAGCCCCAGCATTTT.

As for this clone: This may be a read error: a much more frequent sequence differs by one nucleotide. This sequence joins TRBV11-2 and TRBJ2-7, with D perhaps matching TRBD2 (5 bases). The germline CDR1 and CDR2 sequences are SGHAT and FQNNGV. This CDR3 contains 15 residues. Written as DNA, the CDR3 is TGTGCCAACAGCTTAGTAGTCACTAGCTCCTACGAGCAGTACTTC. Amino acid sequence: CANSLVVTSSYEQYF.

CDR3 coding DNA: TGCGCCAGCAGCTTACCTCAGGGAGGGGGCACAGATACGCAGTATTTT. Its translation is CASSLPQGGGTDTQYF. V is TRBV5-1 and J is TRBJ2-3, with 7 bases matching TRBD2. CDR3 size: 16 residues. Germline CDR1 reads SGHRS; CDR2 reads YFSETQ. The junction had 7 bases not matched to a gene; V was cut back by 2 bases and J by 1 base.

The chain carries TRBV30 and TRBJ1-2; 8 positions agree with TRBD1. Unmatched junction bases numbered 4, after V lost 1 base and J lost 0 bases. Per the germline V gene, CDR1 is GTSNPN and CDR2 is SVGIG (reference sequence). This CDR3 region has 15 residues. The CDR3 protein is CAWSAGTGSNYGYTF. In nucleotides, the CDR3 is TGTGCCTGGAGTGCCGGGACAGGTTCTAACTATGGCTACACCTTC.

The chain carries TRBV9 and TRBJ2-3, with D uncertain. The CDR3 length is 14 residues. The V and J ends lost 5 bases and 2 bases respectively, with 12 bases between them. Germline CDR1 SGDLS, CDR2 YYNGEE. The CDR3 DNA follows: TGTGCCAGCAGTAACTACGTCCTCACAGATACGCAGTATTTT. The encoded protein is CASSNYVLTDTQYF.

V gene TRBV6-5 combines with J gene TRBJ1-1, with 7 bases fitting TRBD1. Germline V gene lookup returns CDR1 MNHEY and CDR2 SVGAGI. V was pared by 0 bases and J by 3 bases, with 4 bases of the junction left unmatched. The CDR3 contains 15 residues. CDR3 region: CASSYSRQGDTEAFF. The CDR3 DNA follows: TGTGCCAGCAGTTACTCGAGGCAGGGGGACACTGAAGCTTTCTTT.

The chain combines TRBV18 with TRBJ2-6; maybe TRBD1 (5 bases). From germline, CDR1 is KGHSH and CDR2 LQKENI. This CDR3 spans 17 amino acids. The V end was cut by 2 bases, the J end by 1 base, with 12 bases between. The CDR3, as DNA: TGTGCCAGCTCACCAGTCAGGGCGGAGTCTGGGGCCAACGTCCTGACTTTC. It specifies CASSPVRAESGANVLTF.

The rearrangement links TRBV6-4 to TRBJ1-3, with D unclear. With 6 bases removed from V and 8 bases from J, the gap between germline ends came to 11 bases. Germline lookup yields CDR1 MRHNA and CDR2 SNTAGT. The CDR3 length is 12 residues. As DNA, the CDR3 is TGTGCCAGCAGGTACCCCTTCCACACCATATATTTT. It encodes CASRYPFHTIYF.

The rearrangement joins TRBV6-1 to TRBJ2-7, with D unclear. Trimming left V 1 base short and J 0 bases short, with 7 bases between. CDR1 is MNHNS and CDR2 is SASEGT in the germline V gene. This CDR3 comprises 14 residues. The CDR3 sequence: CASSEGAASYEQYF. For the CDR3, the DNA is TGTGCCAGCAGTGAAGGGGCGGCCTCCTACGAGCAGTACTTC.

The V call is TRBV27, the J call TRBJ2-2, with TRBD2 matching 11 bases. The CDR3 consists of 17 residues. The V gene end was trimmed by 5 bases and the J gene end by 4 bases; junction bases not matched to a gene: 9. Germline loops: CDR1 MNHEY, CDR2 SMNVEV (reference sequence). Here the CDR3 reads CASSTLLAGVGTGELFF. The CDR3, as DNA: TGTGCCAGCAGTACTCTACTAGCGGGAGTTGGCACCGGGGAGCTGTTTTTT.

The chain recombines TRBV30 with TRBJ1-1; tentatively, D is TRBD1 (5 bases). The CDR3 spans 15 residues. Trimming pared 0 bases from V and 5 bases from J, leaving 16 bases between. Germline-derived CDR1 and CDR2 are GTSNPN and SVGIG (reference sequence). This chain's CDR3 is CAWSVLYGGGTEAFF. DNA for the CDR3: TGTGCCTGGAGTGTACTCTATGGTGGGGGGACTGAAGCTTTCTTT.

The chain couples TRBV2 to TRBJ1-1; no firm D call. Trimming cost V 6 bases and J 3 bases, with 11 bases left between them. The germline V gene has CDR1 SNHLY and CDR2 FYNNEI. The CDR3 contains 13 residues. In DNA form, the CDR3 reads TGTGCCAGCAGGGGCCCTGATTACACTGAAGCTTTCTTT. Translation gives CASRGPDYTEAFF.

J is TRBJ2-7 and V is TRBV30; D unclear. The germline CDR1 and CDR2 sequences are GTSNPN and SVGIG (reference sequence). The CDR3 loop spans 14 amino acids. Trimming left V 2 bases short and J 1 base short, with 12 bases between. CDR3 amino acids: CAWSRWDISYEQYF. CDR3 nucleotide sequence: TGTGCCTGGAGTAGGTGGGATATTTCCTACGAGCAGTACTTC.

The gene calls are TRBV14 and TRBJ1-2; D call uncertain. CDR1 and CDR2 from the germline V gene are SGHDN and FVKESK. The germline V and J ends were trimmed by 0 bases and 3 bases, with 5 bases remaining between them. The CDR3 is made up of 13 amino acids. The CDR3 is CASSQDTYYGYTF. In nucleotides, the CDR3 is TGTGCCAGCAGCCAAGACACCTACTATGGCTACACCTTC.

The V and J genes are TRBV30 and TRBJ2-1, with D unresolved. CDR1 and CDR2 from the germline V gene are GTSNPN and SVGIG (reference sequence). The CDR3 covers 14 residues. Trimming stripped 0 bases from V and 0 bases from J, with 6 bases between. The CDR3 region is CAWSVVSSYNEQFF. The CDR3 bases are TGTGCCTGGAGTGTAGTGAGCTCCTACAATGAGCAGTTCTTC.